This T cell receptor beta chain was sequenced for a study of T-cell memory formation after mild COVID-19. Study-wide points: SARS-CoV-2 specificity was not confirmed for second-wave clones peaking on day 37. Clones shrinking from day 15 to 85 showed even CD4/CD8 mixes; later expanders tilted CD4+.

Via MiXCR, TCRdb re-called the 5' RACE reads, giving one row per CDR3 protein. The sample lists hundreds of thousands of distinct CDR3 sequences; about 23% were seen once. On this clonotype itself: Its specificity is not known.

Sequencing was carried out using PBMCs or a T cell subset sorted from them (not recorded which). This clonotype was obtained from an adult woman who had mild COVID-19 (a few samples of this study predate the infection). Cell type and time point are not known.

The CDR3: CASSLEARRQAYGYTF. Written as DNA, the CDR3 is TGTGCCAGCAGCTTAGAAGCGCGGAGGCAGGCCTATGGCTACACCTTC. The rearrangement joins TRBV7-9 to TRBJ1-2, with D hard to call. The germline V gene encodes CDR1 SEHNR and CDR2 FQNEAQ (reference sequence). V lost 1 base and J 4 bases, leaving 16 bases between the germline ends. The CDR3 covers 16 residues.